The clone carrying this T cell receptor beta chain has ten or more counts. Its antigen is currently unknown. A primer in the constant region served to generate TCR beta cDNA from 450 to 650 ng of total RNA. Three rounds of nested multiplex PCR with slightly modified ARM-PCR produced TCR beta libraries. Both of the initial two PCR rounds ran for about 11 cycles and employed TRBV1-TRBV30 forward primers alongside a C-beta reverse primer. MiXCR, applied by TCRdb to the multiplex PCR reads, yields one record per CDR3 protein. The sample lists under 85,000 distinct CDR3 sequences, around 70% seen once, with approximately 19% in the top ten. The V end lost 3 bases, the J end lost 4 bases, and 16 bases lay between the germline ends. Per germline, CDR1 SGHRS and CDR2 YFSETQ. This CDR3 region has 15 residues. From approximately 20-30 mg of unsorted bulk tissue, DNA and RNA were co-extracted together. Donors underwent surgery for histopathologically diagnosed primary liver carcinoma.

This sample stems from a study of tumor-infiltrating lymphocytes in primary liver carcinoma. Turning to the study itself: Aged between 30 and 69 years, the patients were men and women.

Findings and caveats of the study: Among top clones, only about 8-24% appeared in all five tumor regions. It was tumor-adjacent and tumor-blood pairs that overlapped less than tumor region pairs did.

This TCR derives from a man aged 35 to 55 with primary liver carcinoma and hepatitis B virus infection. Sequencing used liver tumor tissue from sampling region 1. Regarding subset: tumor region T1, superior pole. The chain uses TRBV5-1 and TRBJ1-2; D is unclear. The CDR3 DNA reads TGCGCCAGCAGCTCAACTATGGACGGCTTCTATGGCTACACCTTC. This sequence encodes CASSSTMDGFYGYTF.